This TCR beta chain emerged from a study of PD-L1 blockade in urothelial cancer. Looking at the study overall: The patients first took atezolizumab in the mid-2010s, receiving 1,200 mg intravenously every 3 weeks. T cells numbered a median of around 140,000 in the blood samples.

Synthetic TCR analog templates were spiked into all PCRs individually. The table came from immunoSEQ multiplex PCR; TCRdb's copy has only in-frame clones and leaves some out. The top ten hold 3.2% of the sample, which has roughly 120,000 clones, around 85% seen once. Between the trimmed V and J ends, which lost 3 bases and 8 bases, there was a span of 13 bases. The germline gives CDR1 LNHNV, CDR2 YYDKDF (reference sequence). The CDR3 is 13 amino acids. Indicated time point: pretreatment peripheral blood. This receptor was taken from a man aged 45-65 years with urothelial cancer. This material consisted of PBMCs, taken around atezolizumab (anti-PD-L1) treatment. The chain has TRBV15 and TRBJ1-2; TRBD1 is a possible D gene (6 bases). In nucleotides, the CDR3 is TGTGCCACCAGCAGGGGAGGGGGAGACGGCTACACCTTC. Translated: CATSRGGGDGYTF.